Below, one T cell receptor beta chain is given with its context. The method was immunoSEQ multiplex PCR; TCRdb's version includes in-frame clones alone and lacks a portion of them. In the table there are approximately 68,000 clones, about four fifths of which are singletons. The data are from a study of T cell clones after liver transplantation. At the level of the study: Liver transplant recipients had immunosuppression withdrawal attempted within 2 years. Third-party-reactive TCRbeta sequences from pre-transplant mixed lymphocyte reactions served as antigen-independent comparators. TCRbeta sequencing after a pre-transplant mixed lymphocyte reaction identified graft-donor-reactive clones, later tracked in post-transplant blood. Three of eight recipients were HCV-positive; others had non-autoimmune, non-viral indications.

Germline V gene sequence: CDR1 SGDLS, CDR2 YYNGEE. This CDR3 has 16 residues. Trimming removed 0 bases at V and 1 base at J, with 10 bases between. The origin of this receptor is a human donor who received a liver transplant. The V and J genes are TRBV9 and TRBJ2-2, with D uncertain. The sample consisted of CD4+ T cells from blood, taken before liver transplant. DNA of the CDR3: TGTGCCAGCAGCGTAGAATGGATCATGAACACCGGGGAGCTGTTTTTT. Protein sequence: CASSVEWIMNTGELFF.